The present T cell receptor beta chain was sequenced within a study of shared clonotypes between healthy human individuals. Regarding the study as a whole: The sole specimen, blood, was sampled, and tissue repertoires likely differ. Researchers found naive subsets generally carried larger estimated richness than memory subsets.

V was shortened by 3 bases and J by 0 bases, with 15 bases between the two germline ends. This CDR3 spans 17 amino acids. Germline lookup yields CDR1 SGHTA and CDR2 FQGNSA. All the donors were Caucasian adults who lived in Nashville, Tennessee. CD4+ cell separation produced CD45RA+ naive and CD45RA-negative memory subsets. Generated by immunoSEQ multiplex PCR, the TCRdb table keeps only in-frame clones and is missing some. Of around 2.3 million clones in the sample, 95% were seen once. Notes on this clone: Its cognate antigen is unknown.

The receptor's source is a man between 18 and 29 years old in good health. The specimen sequenced was naive CD4+ T cells sorted from blood. Subset here: CD45RA+ positively selected. The chain uses TRBV7-2 and TRBJ1-3, with unresolved D. In DNA form, the CDR3 reads TGTGCCAGCAGCTTCCTCGGGGTCCGGTTCTCTGGAAACACCATATATTTT. Translating gives CASSFLGVRFSGNTIYF.